Listed below are T cell receptor beta chains from one sample, sequenced in a study of blood T cell repertoires in COVID-19. Generated by immunoSEQ multiplex PCR, the TCRdb table keeps only in-frame clones and is missing some. Of more than 300,000 clones listed, 88% are singletons. What was sequenced was peripheral blood. These receptor sequences come from a woman aged 65 to 85 with COVID-19, enrolled during active disease. CDR3s include the opening cysteine and the closing phenylalanine or tryptophan. The D gene is left open where the match is weak. Size is stated for part of the rows, as once, few or many counts, or as a class when the clone is expanded.

d_call,j_call,v_call,clone_size,cdr3_aa,cdr3_nt
TRBD1,TRBJ2-7,TRBV10-1,-,CASSERQGAYEQYF,TGCGCCAGCAGTGAGAGACAGGGGGCCTACGAGCAGTACTTC
TRBD1,TRBJ1-2,TRBV11-2,-,CASSSDRGFGYTF,TGTGCCAGCAGCTCCGACAGGGGGTTTGGCTACACCTTC
-,TRBJ1-1,TRBV12-3/TRBV12-4,-,CASSWSGNTEAFF,TGTGCCAGCAGTTGGTCAGGGAACACTGAAGCTTTCTTT
-,TRBJ1-2,TRBV7-9,-,CASSRDFTGYTF,TGTGCCAGCAGTCGGGACTTCACAGGCTACACCTTC
-,TRBJ1-3,TRBV9,-,CASSPSSSRGNTIYF,TGTGCCAGCAGCCCTAGTTCCTCCCGGGGAAACACCATATATTTT
-,TRBJ1-2,TRBV15,-,CATSSVQGAYGYTF,TGTGCCACCAGCAGCGTACAGGGTGCCTATGGCTACACCTTC
TRBD1,TRBJ1-2,TRBV28,-,CASSSVDRAHNYGYTF,TGTGCCAGCAGTTCTGTGGACAGGGCCCATAACTATGGCTACACCTTC
-,TRBJ1-3,TRBV28,-,CASSWDLRSGNTIYF,TGTGCCAGCAGTTGGGACTTGCGCTCTGGAAACACCATATATTTT
-,TRBJ1-1,TRBV6-5,few,CASRLGGAEAFF,TGTGCCAGCAGACTCGGGGGGGCTGAAGCTTTCTTT
TRBD1,TRBJ1-1,TRBV6-5,-,CASRHLQGAGTEAFF,TGTGCCAGCAGACACCTACAGGGGGCCGGCACTGAAGCTTTCTTT
-,TRBJ2-5,TRBV5-8,-,CASSSRETQYF,TGTGCCAGCAGCTCACGGGAGACCCAGTACTTC
-,TRBJ2-7,TRBV4-1,few,CASSQVEGPYEQYF,TGCGCCAGCAGCCAAGTCGAGGGTCCCTACGAGCAGTACTTC
-,TRBJ1-6,TRBV7-2,-,CASSLATSSSPLHF,TGTGCCAGCAGCTTAGCCACTTCTTCCTCACCCCTCCACTTT
TRBD1,TRBJ2-5,TRBV2,-,CASSPVPGQGWETQYF,TGTGCCAGCAGCCCTGTCCCGGGACAGGGATGGGAGACCCAGTACTTC
-,TRBJ2-6,TRBV4-3,-,CASSLNSGANVLTF,TGCGCCAGCAGCCTAAACTCTGGGGCCAACGTCCTGACTTTC
-,TRBJ1-1,TRBV5-1,-,CASGYNQGGWSNTEAFF,TGCGCCAGCGGCTATAACCAGGGTGGTTGGTCGAACACTGAAGCTTTCTTT
TRBD1,TRBJ1-1,TRBV11-2,-,CASSYFFVGTGKNTEAFF,TGTGCCAGCAGCTACTTCTTTGTCGGGACAGGGAAAAACACTGAAGCTTTCTTT
TRBD1,TRBJ1-4,TRBV27,once,CASSLLATGVDGKLFF,TGTGCCAGCAGTTTACTTGCGACAGGGGTAGATGGAAAACTGTTTTTT
TRBD2,TRBJ2-1,TRBV14,-,CASSPTWGLAGVNEQFF,TGTGCCAGCAGCCCCACATGGGGACTAGCGGGGGTTAATGAGCAGTTCTTC
-,TRBJ2-1,TRBV9,-,CASSPVDRHNEQFF,TGTGCCAGCAGCCCCGTAGACAGGCACAATGAGCAGTTCTTC
TRBD2,TRBJ2-1,TRBV18,once,CASSPGLAGALGEQFF,TGTGCCAGCTCACCAGGACTAGCGGGGGCCCTCGGTGAGCAGTTCTTC
-,TRBJ2-3,TRBV5-1,-,CASSSTGTDTQYF,TGCGCCAGCAGCTCCACAGGGACAGATACGCAGTATTTT
TRBD1,TRBJ2-2,TRBV5-8,once,CASSDRGNTGELFF,TGTGCCAGCAGCGACAGGGGGAACACCGGGGAGCTGTTTTTT
TRBD2,TRBJ2-5,TRBV12-3/TRBV12-4,-,CASSTSAQETQYF,TGTGCCAGCAGTACTAGCGCTCAAGAGACCCAGTACTTC